This TCR beta chain was retrieved from a study of cytomegalovirus exposure and HLA in healthy donors. Vbeta (60) and Jbeta (13) primers were used in the PCR. Sequencing used immunoSEQ multiplex PCR; TCRdb keeps in-frame clones, though not all of them. The sample yields about 150,000 clones, less than 90% seen once. Trimming removed 1 base at V and 4 bases at J, with 11 bases between. CDR3 length equals 15 residues. CDR1 is LNHDA and CDR2 is SQIVND in the germline V gene (reference sequence). Sequencing input: PBMCs. The TCR originated in a man aged 35 to 55 in good health and CMV-seronegative. The J gene is TRBJ2-1, the V gene TRBV19, with a possible D match to TRBD1 (5 bases). CDR3 sequence (DNA): TGTGCCAGTAGTATAGTAGGGGCTTGGTACAATGAGCAGTTCTTC. Translated, it gives CASSIVGAWYNEQFF.